The T cell receptor beta chain described here comes from a study of blood T cell repertoires in COVID-19. The wider study: Acute-phase and convalescent COVID-19 samples originated in the United States, Italy and Spain.

The V end lost 5 bases, the J end lost 8 bases, and 10 bases lay between the germline ends. The CDR3 consists of 12 residues. Germline-derived CDR1 and CDR2 are SEHNR and FQNEAQ (reference sequence). In the authors' workflow: For nucleated cells, counts were estimated from reference gene primer amplification. TCRdb keeps only in-frame clones here, not all; method: immunoSEQ multiplex PCR. Clonal size and the V and J genes are those of that table, whereas D and trimming came from the DNA. The sample includes about 140,000 clones, 70% to 90% of them seen just once. This TCR was sampled from a human donor in a cohort sampled during active COVID-19. Sequencing input: peripheral blood. This sequence joins TRBV7-9 and TRBJ2-1; a weak D match, TRBD1 (6 bases). The CDR3 bases are TGTGCCAGCAGCCCGACAGGCGATGAGCAGTTCTTC. Translated: CASSPTGDEQFF.